One TCR beta chain is described in this entry. The antigen remains unidentified. The record originates from a study of siplizumab effects on memory and regulatory T cells. The CDR3 covers 14 residues. The germline V gene encodes CDR1 SGHNT and CDR2 YYREEE (reference sequence). The V end lost 0 bases, the J end lost 4 bases, and 10 bases lay between the germline ends. Some 10^5 TCR templates were measured in each sample. Profiled with immunoSEQ multiplex PCR; TCRdb holds only in-frame clones, not every one. Among some 100,000 clones, approximately 91% were seen once, and the ten largest hold approximately 0.15%. Findings and limits, study-wide: Just a small share of alloreactive clones was traced back to unstimulated subsets. Alloreactive sequences whose origin lay in unstimulated CD4+ memory cells were significantly reduced by siplizumab. Siplizumab conditions gave an average of approximately 71% Treg-derived mappable alloreactive CD4+ clones, versus roughly 25% for controls.

This clonotype originated in a human donor in good health. The rearrangement joins TRBV5-4 to TRBJ1-1; perhaps TRBD1 as D (6 bases). Specimen: CD4+ T cells sorted from blood. DNA for the CDR3: TGTGCCAGCAGCTTGGGAGGCAGGGGCACTGAAGCTTTCTTT. Translating it yields CASSLGGRGTEAFF.